The text below deals with one T cell receptor beta chain. The CDR3 length is 13 residues. The germline CDR1 and CDR2 sequences are SNHLY and FYNNEI. Between the trimmed V and J ends, which lost 7 bases and 14 bases, there was a span of 21 bases. Original processing methods: Reference gene primer amplification gave nucleated cell count estimates. TCRdb's table, derived via immunoSEQ multiplex PCR, lists solely in-frame clones and lacks some. Clone size and V and J calls were adopted from that table, with D and trimming inferred from the DNA. The table records fewer than 150,000 clones, roughly 80% of them present only once. This entry belongs to a study of blood T cell repertoires in COVID-19.

The sequenced sample consisted of peripheral blood. This sequence originates from a woman between 40 and 50 years old with acute or convalescent COVID-19. V and J are TRBV2 and TRBJ1-5; D ambiguous. The CDR3 coding sequence is TGTGCCAGCAAGTTCGGAACTACCAACCTAGAGCATTTT. This translates into CASKFGTTNLEHF.